This entry lists 30 T cell receptor beta chains sequenced from one sample in a study of blood T cell repertoires in COVID-19 (dated by TCRdb to about 2020). Receptors were amplified or captured by the immunoSEQ multiplex PCR assay. The table comes from immuneACCESS by way of TCRdb, which keeps in-frame sequences with V and J called. Part of the clones is missing from these tables; in studies checked, under half for an unresolved V gene and the rest for unknown reasons. The sample profile shows approximately 50,000 clones; roughly nine tenths of them were found once. The ten largest clones add up to under 4.5% of the sample. The sequenced sample consisted of peripheral blood. These receptors originate from a human donor in a cohort sampled during active COVID-19.

The rearrangement joins TRBV19 to TRBJ1-3; D gene unclear. V was trimmed by 3 bases and J by 0 bases, leaving 15 bases between them. The CDR3 sequence is 17 residues long. Germline loops: CDR1 LNHDA, CDR2 SQIVND (reference sequence). The CDR3 DNA sequence: TGTGCCAGTAGTATCCTCGGCAGGCTGAGCTCTGGAAACACCATATATTTT. Translating it yields CASSILGRLSSGNTIYF.

The J gene is TRBJ2-1, the V gene TRBV7-6; D possibly corresponds to TRBD2 (6 bases). The CDR3 length is 14 residues. From germline, CDR1 is SGHVS and CDR2 FNYEAQ. Trimming shortened V by 2 bases and J by 2 bases, and 7 bases separated the two germline ends. In DNA form, the CDR3 reads TGTGCCAGCAGCTTACCGGGAGCCTACAATGAGCAGTTCTTC. It is translated as CASSLPGAYNEQFF.

The chain uses TRBV28 and TRBJ1-5, with 10 bases aligning to TRBD1. CDR1 is MDHEN and CDR2 is SYDVKM in the germline V gene. This CDR3 has 14 amino acids. Trimming removed 7 bases from V and 7 bases from J; junction bases left unmatched: 7. The CDR3 here is CASTRQGASQPQHF. The CDR3 DNA follows: TGTGCCAGCACCAGACAGGGGGCATCGCAGCCCCAGCATTTT.

The rearrangement uses TRBV6-4 and TRBJ1-2, with 9 bases that match TRBD1. This CDR3 is built from 13 residues. The germline gives CDR1 MRHNA, CDR2 SNTAGT. V dropped 2 bases and J dropped 11; count of bases not matched to a gene: 6. The CDR3 region has the DNA TGTGCCAGCAGTGACCAGGGACAGGGTCCGTACACCTTC. Encoded protein: CASSDQGQGPYTF.

The V and J genes are TRBV6-2 or TRBV6-3 and TRBJ1-4, with 9 nucleotides matching TRBD1. CDR3 size: 16 residues. Germline assignment: CDR1 MNHEY and CDR2 SVGEGT. Trimming removed 6 bases from V and 4 bases from J; junction bases left unmatched: 9. For the CDR3, the DNA is TGTGCCAGCAGCCGAGGACAGGGGAGCCTTAATGAAAAACTGTTTTTT. It translates to CASSRGQGSLNEKLFF.

The chain is built from TRBV30 and TRBJ1-2; D not certain. CDR3 length: 14 residues. Trimming shortened V by 0 bases and J by 4 bases, and 12 bases separated the two germline ends. Germline V gives CDR1 GTSNPN, CDR2 SVGIG (reference sequence). The CDR3 sequence is CAWSVWARPYGYTF. Here the CDR3 DNA reads TGTGCCTGGAGTGTATGGGCCAGGCCCTATGGCTACACCTTC.

The chain has TRBV3-1 (or the pseudogene TRBV3-2) and TRBJ2-7; TRBD1 might be the D (5 bases). V lost 5 bases and J 5 bases, leaving 16 bases between the germline ends. The CDR3 is 14 residues long. Germline assignment: CDR1 LGHDT and CDR2 YNNKEL (reference sequence). CDR3 sequence reads: CASSSRVKGNEQYF. The CDR3 DNA reads TGTGCCAGCAGCTCCAGGGTGAAGGGGAACGAGCAGTACTTC.

The rearrangement links TRBV5-1 to TRBJ2-1; 11 nucleotides agree with TRBD2. The V and J ends lost 3 bases and 3 bases, in that order; junction bases with no gene match: 2. CDR1 and CDR2 (germline): SGHRS, YFSETQ. This CDR3 region has 15 residues. The DNA of the CDR3 is TGCGCCAGCAGCTCGGGACTAGCGGTCTACAATGAGCAGTTCTTC. Its translation: CASSSGLAVYNEQFF.

The chain is built from TRBV5-6 and TRBJ2-1, with 13 bases lining up with TRBD2. The length of the CDR3 is 15 residues. Germline trimming cut 4 bases from V and 8 bases from J; bases unmatched to any gene: 6. Germline CDR1 is SGHDT and CDR2 is YYEEEE. The DNA for the CDR3 is TGTGCCAGCAGCCCGGGACTAGCGGGGCGGGATGAGCAGTTCTTC. Encoded protein: CASSPGLAGRDEQFF.

This chain links TRBV7-3 with TRBJ2-1, with 13 bases matching TRBD2. With 5 bases clipped from V and 7 bases from J, the junction kept 11 bases outside the gene matches. CDR3 length equals 17 residues. Germline CDR1 reads SGHTA; CDR2 reads FQGTGA. In DNA form, the CDR3 reads TGTGCCAGCAGCCCGTCAGCACTAGCGGGAGGGTGGAATGAGCAGTTCTTC. This translates into CASSPSALAGGWNEQFF.

With respect to this clone: The identical CDR3 is also encoded by other nucleotide sequences in the sample. This chain connects TRBV11-3 to TRBJ1-1, with D possibly being TRBD1 (6 bases). The length of the CDR3 is 14 residues. V was cut by 2 bases and J by 4 bases, with 11 bases left in between. From germline, CDR1 is SGHNT and CDR2 YENEEA. CDR3 sequence: CASSLSQGATEAFF. The CDR3, as DNA: TGTGCCAGCAGCTTATCACAGGGCGCCACTGAAGCTTTCTTT.

This chain links TRBV6-1 with TRBJ2-5, with TRBD2 matching 8 bases. The CDR3 covers 16 residues. The ends lost 0 bases at V and 3 bases at J; junction bases unmatched: 6. Looked up from germline, CDR1 is MNHNS and CDR2 is SASEGT. The CDR3 is CASSEAPGGGEETQYF. In DNA, the CDR3 is TGTGCCAGCAGTGAAGCCCCGGGAGGGGGGGAAGAGACCCAGTACTTC.

The chain is built from TRBV5-1 and TRBJ2-3; 8 nucleotides match TRBD2. J was trimmed by 5 bases and V by 4 bases; bases with no gene match: 12. CDR1 and CDR2 from the germline V gene are SGHRS and YFSETQ. This CDR3 is built from 16 residues. For the CDR3, the DNA is TGCGCCAGCAGCATGGGACTAGTCTATCCGGGAGATACGCAGTATTTT. Translating it yields CASSMGLVYPGDTQYF.

The CDR3 sequence is CASSKSGDYGYTF. CDR3 in DNA: TGTGCCAGCAGTAAATCAGGGGACTATGGCTACACCTTC. The chain uses TRBV6-5 and TRBJ1-2; D possibly corresponds to TRBD1 (6 bases). Trimming took off 5 bases at V and 3 bases at J, with 10 bases between the two ends. The CDR3 consists of 13 residues. CDR1 and CDR2 from the germline V gene are MNHEY and SVGAGI.

J is TRBJ2-7 and V is TRBV12-3 or TRBV12-4, with a possible D match to TRBD2 (5 bases). The CDR3 has 12 amino acids. V lost 6 bases to trimming and J lost 4 bases, with 10 bases between them. The CDR3 loop reads CASSRTEYEQYF. The CDR3 bases are TGTGCCAGCAGCCGGACTGAGTACGAGCAGTACTTC.

This rearrangement joins TRBV7-9 to TRBJ2-1; 14 bases fit TRBD2. The germline gives CDR1 SEHNR, CDR2 FQNEAQ (reference sequence). The junction had 1 base not matched to a gene; V was cut back by 0 bases and J by 6 bases. The CDR3 sequence is 16 residues long. CDR3: CASSLAGTSGSNEQFF. As DNA, the CDR3 is TGTGCCAGCAGCTTAGCGGGGACTAGCGGGAGCAATGAGCAGTTCTTC.

The chain combines TRBV4-1 with TRBJ2-7, with 7 bases fitting TRBD2. The CDR3 consists of 15 residues. Germline V gives CDR1 MGHRA, CDR2 YSYEKL. With 0 bases clipped from V and 4 bases from J, the junction kept 6 bases outside the gene matches. The CDR3 region has the DNA TGCGCCAGCAGCCAAGATGGGCCGGGACTATACGAGCAGTACTTC. Amino acid sequence: CASSQDGPGLYEQYF.

V and J are TRBV18 and TRBJ1-5; D may be TRBD1 (5 bases). This CDR3 contains 16 residues. Germline V lookup: CDR1 KGHSH, CDR2 LQKENI. Deletions cut 2 bases from V and 0 bases from J, with 11 bases between. The CDR3 region has the DNA TGTGCCAGCTCACCAGGCGGACAAAATAGCAATCAGCCCCAGCATTTT. The encoded protein is CASSPGGQNSNQPQHF.

The rearrangement joins TRBV9 to TRBJ1-2; 9 nucleotides agree with TRBD1. The germline gives CDR1 SGDLS, CDR2 YYNGEE. The CDR3 length is 14 residues. V shed 3 bases and J 5 bases; nucleotides not matched to a gene: 5. CDR3 protein: CASSGGQGPYGYTF. CDR3 nucleotide sequence: TGTGCCAGCAGCGGGGGACAGGGACCTTATGGCTACACCTTC.

The chain carries TRBV6-5 and TRBJ1-1; 7 bases align to TRBD1. Germline V gene data show CDR1 as MNHEY and CDR2 as SVGAGI. This CDR3 is built from 15 residues. V was clipped by 7 bases and J by 0 bases; unmatched bases: 8. The CDR3 nucleotides are TGTGCCAGCACCCGGACAGGATCCATGAACACTGAAGCTTTCTTT. Its protein product is CASTRTGSMNTEAFF.

The genes are TRBV29-1 and TRBJ1-2, with D perhaps matching TRBD1 (5 bases). Germline assignment: CDR1 SQVTM and CDR2 ANQGSEA. Trimming stripped 6 bases from V and 3 bases from J, with 5 bases between. The CDR3 length is 10 residues. The CDR3 sequence: CSVTDYGYTF. The CDR3 DNA follows: TGCAGCGTGACAGACTATGGCTACACCTTC.

The V and J genes are TRBV28 and TRBJ2-7, with a weak D call TRBD1 (5 bases). This CDR3 comprises 16 residues. Germline CDR1 is MDHEN and CDR2 is SYDVKM. The germline V and J ends were trimmed by 2 bases and 3 bases, with 17 bases remaining between them. CDR3 coding DNA: TGTGCCAGCAGTTTACCCAGGGCCCATGGGTACTACGAGCAGTACTTC. This sequence encodes CASSLPRAHGYYEQYF.

V usage is TRBV20-1 and J usage is TRBJ1-1; 7 nucleotides line up with TRBD1. J gave up 0 bases and V 3 bases, and 4 bases lay outside the gene matches. From germline, CDR1 is DFQATT and CDR2 SNEGSKA (reference sequence). The CDR3 consists of 14 residues. CDR3 amino acids: CSASRGQMNTEAFF. The CDR3 DNA follows: TGCAGTGCTAGTAGGGGACAGATGAACACTGAAGCTTTCTTT.

The V gene is TRBV11-3, the J gene TRBJ2-7, with 8 bases matching TRBD2. The trim removed 5 bases at V and 7 bases at J, leaving 13 bases unmatched. Looked up from germline, CDR1 is SGHNT and CDR2 is YENEEA. The CDR3 covers 15 residues. Written as DNA, the CDR3 is TGTGCCAGCAGCGAAGGTATTAGCGGGACGTGGGAGCAGTACGTC. It encodes CASSEGISGTWEQYV.

V is TRBV19 and J is TRBJ1-2; 7 bases agree with TRBD1. The CDR3 has 16 amino acids. The V gene's germline CDR1 is LNHDA and CDR2 SQIVND (reference sequence). V lost 3 bases, J lost 6 bases, and 13 bases stayed unmatched. CDR3 region: CASSIVPLVQGDGYTF. The CDR3 DNA reads TGTGCCAGTAGTATTGTCCCTCTGGTCCAGGGGGATGGCTACACCTTC.

The chain couples TRBV5-4 to TRBJ1-2; TRBD1 matches at 8 bases. Per the germline V gene, CDR1 is SGHNT and CDR2 is YYREEE (reference sequence). The CDR3 has 17 residues. The V and J ends lost 4 bases and 0 bases, in that order; junction bases with no gene match: 11. The CDR3 region has the DNA TGTGCCAGCAGCCCCGCGACAGGGGCGCGATCTAACTATGGCTACACCTTC. Protein sequence: CASSPATGARSNYGYTF.

J is TRBJ1-3 and V is TRBV28; no clear D. CDR3 length equals 14 residues. The germline CDR1 and CDR2 sequences are MDHEN and SYDVKM. Trimming shortened V by 5 bases and J by 0 bases, and 8 bases separated the two germline ends. The CDR3 region is CASSRTSSGNTIYF. The CDR3 DNA reads as TGTGCCAGCAGTAGGACTAGCTCTGGAAACACCATATATTTT.

This clone occurred once. The chain links TRBV25-1 to TRBJ1-2; TRBD1 agrees at 7 bases. This CDR3 is built from 14 residues. The junction had 4 bases not matched to a gene; V was cut back by 2 bases and J by 4 bases. The germline V gene encodes CDR1 MGHDK and CDR2 SYGVNS. CDR3 in DNA: TGTGCCAGCAGTGAAAGCTACAGGGGCTATGGCTACACCTTC. Protein sequence: CASSESYRGYGYTF.

This chain links TRBV20-1 with TRBJ2-7; D ambiguous. This CDR3 spans 11 amino acids. CDR1 DFQATT and CDR2 SNEGSKA come from the germline V gene (reference sequence). Trimming removed 3 bases from V and 4 bases from J, with 7 bases in between. The CDR3 loop reads CSARQIYEQYF. The CDR3 region has the DNA TGCAGTGCTAGGCAGATTTACGAGCAGTACTTC.

The V gene is TRBV4-2, the J gene TRBJ2-1, with D maybe TRBD1 (5 bases). V was pared by 2 bases and J by 7 bases, with 18 bases between. This CDR3 is built from 16 residues. The germline V gene has CDR1 LGHNA and CDR2 YNFKEQ. The CDR3 sequence: CASSQTTGEGVNEQFF. DNA for the CDR3: TGTGCCAGCAGCCAAACCACAGGTGAAGGGGTGAATGAGCAGTTCTTC.